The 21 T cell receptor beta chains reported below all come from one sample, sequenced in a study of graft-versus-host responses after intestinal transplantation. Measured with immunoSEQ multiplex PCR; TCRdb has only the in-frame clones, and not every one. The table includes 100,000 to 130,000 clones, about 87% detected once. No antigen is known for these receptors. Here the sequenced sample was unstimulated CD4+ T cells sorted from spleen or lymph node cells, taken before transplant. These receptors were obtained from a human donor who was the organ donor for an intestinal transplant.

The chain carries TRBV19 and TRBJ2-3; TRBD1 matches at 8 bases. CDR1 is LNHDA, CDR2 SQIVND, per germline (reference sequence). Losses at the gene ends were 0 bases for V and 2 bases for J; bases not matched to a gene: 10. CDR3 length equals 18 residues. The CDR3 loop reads CASSIDRRTGYHTDTQYF. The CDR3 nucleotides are TGTGCCAGTAGTATAGATCGGAGGACAGGGTATCACACAGATACGCAGTATTTT.

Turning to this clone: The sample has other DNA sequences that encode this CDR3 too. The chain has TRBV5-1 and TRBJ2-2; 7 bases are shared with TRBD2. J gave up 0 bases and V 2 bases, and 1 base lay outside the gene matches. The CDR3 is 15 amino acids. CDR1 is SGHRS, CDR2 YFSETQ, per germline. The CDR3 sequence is CASSLAGTNTGELFF. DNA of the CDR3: TGCGCCAGCAGCTTAGCGGGGACGAACACCGGGGAGCTGTTTTTT.

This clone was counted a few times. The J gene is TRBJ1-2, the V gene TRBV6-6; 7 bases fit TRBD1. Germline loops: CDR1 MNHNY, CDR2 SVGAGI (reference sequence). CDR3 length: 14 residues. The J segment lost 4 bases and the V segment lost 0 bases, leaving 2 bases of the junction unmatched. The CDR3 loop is CASSYSGQLYGYTF. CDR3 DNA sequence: TGTGCCAGCAGTTACTCGGGACAGCTCTATGGCTACACCTTC.

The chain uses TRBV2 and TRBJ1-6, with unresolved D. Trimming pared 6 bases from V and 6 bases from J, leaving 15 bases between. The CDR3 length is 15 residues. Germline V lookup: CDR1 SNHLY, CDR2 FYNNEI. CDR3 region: CASRTSRAFNSPLHF. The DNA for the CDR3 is TGTGCCAGCAGAACGTCCCGGGCCTTTAATTCACCCCTCCACTTT.

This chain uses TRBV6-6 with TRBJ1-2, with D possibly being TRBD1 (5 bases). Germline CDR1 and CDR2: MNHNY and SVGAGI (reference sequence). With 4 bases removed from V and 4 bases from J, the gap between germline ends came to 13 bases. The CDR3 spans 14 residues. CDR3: CASSLTDTGYGYTF. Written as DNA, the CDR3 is TGTGCCAGCAGTTTGACCGACACAGGCTATGGCTACACCTTC.

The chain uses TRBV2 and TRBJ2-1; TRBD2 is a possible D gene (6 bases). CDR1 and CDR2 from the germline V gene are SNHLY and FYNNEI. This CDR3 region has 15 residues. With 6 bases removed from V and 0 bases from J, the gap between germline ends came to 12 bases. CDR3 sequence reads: CASRGDSGSYNEQFF. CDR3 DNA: TGTGCCAGCAGAGGGGACTCAGGCTCCTACAATGAGCAGTTCTTC.

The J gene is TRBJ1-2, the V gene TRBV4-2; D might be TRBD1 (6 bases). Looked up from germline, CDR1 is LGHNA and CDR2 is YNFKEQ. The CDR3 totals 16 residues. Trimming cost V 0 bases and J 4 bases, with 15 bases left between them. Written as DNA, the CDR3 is TGTGCCAGCAGCCAAGAGAAGTCCAGGGGCTTCTATGGCTACACCTTC. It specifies CASSQEKSRGFYGYTF.

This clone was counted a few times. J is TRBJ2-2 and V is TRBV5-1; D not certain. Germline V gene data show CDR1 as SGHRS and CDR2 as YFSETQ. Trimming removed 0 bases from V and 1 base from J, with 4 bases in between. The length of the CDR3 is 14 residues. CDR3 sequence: CASSLEGNTGELFF. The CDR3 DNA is TGCGCCAGCAGCTTGGAGGGGAACACCGGGGAGCTGTTTTTT.

The CDR3 here is CASSLSGTQGDYGYTF. For the CDR3, the DNA is TGCGCCAGCAGCTTGTCCGGGACCCAGGGCGACTATGGCTACACCTTC. The chain links TRBV5-1 to TRBJ1-2; TRBD1 is a possible D gene (5 bases). V dropped 1 base and J dropped 3 bases, with 16 bases sitting between them. The CDR3 has 16 amino acids. Germline values: CDR1 SGHRS, CDR2 YFSETQ. Full variable domain (rest looked up from reference TRBV5-1 and TRBJ1-2): KAGVTQTPRYLIKTRGQQVTLSCSPISGHRSVSWYQQTPGQGLQFLFEYFSETQRNKGNFPGRFSGRQFSNSRSEMNVSTLELGDSALYLCASSLSGTQGDYGYTFGSGTRLTVV.

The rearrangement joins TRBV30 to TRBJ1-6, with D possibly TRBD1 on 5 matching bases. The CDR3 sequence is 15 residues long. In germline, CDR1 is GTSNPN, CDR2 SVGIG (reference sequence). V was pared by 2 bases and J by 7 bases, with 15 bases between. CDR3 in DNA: TGTGCCTGGAGTCCGTCAGGGCGTCCAAATTCACCCCTCCACTTT. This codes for CAWSPSGRPNSPLHF.

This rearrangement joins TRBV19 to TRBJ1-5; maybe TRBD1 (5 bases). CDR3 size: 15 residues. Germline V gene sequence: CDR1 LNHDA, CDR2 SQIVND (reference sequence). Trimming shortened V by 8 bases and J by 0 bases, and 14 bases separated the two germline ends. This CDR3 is CASATAMNSNQPQHF. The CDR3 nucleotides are TGTGCCAGTGCGACAGCCATGAATAGCAATCAGCCCCAGCATTTT.

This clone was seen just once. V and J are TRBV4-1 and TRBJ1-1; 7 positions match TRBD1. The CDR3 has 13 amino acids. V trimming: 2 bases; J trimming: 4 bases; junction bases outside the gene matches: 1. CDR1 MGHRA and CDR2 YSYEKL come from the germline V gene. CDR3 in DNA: TGCGCCAGCAGCCAAACAGGGGTCACTGAAGCTTTCTTT. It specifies CASSQTGVTEAFF.

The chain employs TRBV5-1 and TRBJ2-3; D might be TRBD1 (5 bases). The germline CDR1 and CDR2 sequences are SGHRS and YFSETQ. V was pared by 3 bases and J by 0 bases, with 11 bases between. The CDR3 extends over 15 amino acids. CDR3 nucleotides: TGCGCCAGCAGCTCAGGGTTAACTAGCACAGATACGCAGTATTTT. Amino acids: CASSSGLTSTDTQYF.

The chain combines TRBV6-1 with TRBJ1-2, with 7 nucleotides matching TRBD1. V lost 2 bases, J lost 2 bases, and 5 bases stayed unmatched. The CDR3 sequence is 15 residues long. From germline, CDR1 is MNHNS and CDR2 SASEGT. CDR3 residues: CASSELGQVNYGYTF. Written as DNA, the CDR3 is TGTGCCAGCAGTGAACTAGGACAGGTCAACTATGGCTACACCTTC.

The CDR3 nucleotides are TGCGCCAGCAGCTTAGTGCTAGAGGCAGATACGCAGTATTTT. This gives the protein CASSLVLEADTQYF. The chain carries TRBV5-1 and TRBJ2-3, with D unresolved. CDR1 and CDR2 (germline): SGHRS, YFSETQ. V lost 2 bases and J lost 4, with 11 bases in between. The CDR3 is made up of 14 amino acids.

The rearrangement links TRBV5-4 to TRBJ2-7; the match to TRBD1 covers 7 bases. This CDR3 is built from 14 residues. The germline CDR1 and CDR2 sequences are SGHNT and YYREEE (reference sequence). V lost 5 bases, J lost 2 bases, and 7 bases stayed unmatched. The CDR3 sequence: CASSHRGWAYEQYF. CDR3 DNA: TGTGCCAGCAGTCACAGGGGCTGGGCCTACGAGCAGTACTTC.

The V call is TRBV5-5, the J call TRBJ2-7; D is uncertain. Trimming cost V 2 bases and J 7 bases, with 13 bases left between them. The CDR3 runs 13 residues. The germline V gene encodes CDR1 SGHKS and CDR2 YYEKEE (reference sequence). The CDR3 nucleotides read TGTGCCAGCAGCTTAAGAGAGAGGATGGAGCAGTACTTC. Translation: CASSLRERMEQYF.

The DNA for the CDR3 is TGTGCCAGCCGATGGGGCGGAAGCACAGATACGCAGTATTTT. Encoded protein: CASRWGGSTDTQYF. This chain uses TRBV2 with TRBJ2-3, with D possibly TRBD1 on 5 matching bases. Trimming pared 8 bases from V and 0 bases from J, leaving 12 bases between. Germline assignment: CDR1 SNHLY and CDR2 FYNNEI. This CDR3 region has 14 residues.

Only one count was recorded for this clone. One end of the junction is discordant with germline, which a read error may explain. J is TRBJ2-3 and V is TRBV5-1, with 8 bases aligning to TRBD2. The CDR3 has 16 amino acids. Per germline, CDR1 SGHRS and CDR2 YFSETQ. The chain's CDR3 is CASNLIAGLTTDTQYF. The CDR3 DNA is TGCGCCAGCAACTTGATAGCGGGATTAACGACAGATACGCAGTATTTT.

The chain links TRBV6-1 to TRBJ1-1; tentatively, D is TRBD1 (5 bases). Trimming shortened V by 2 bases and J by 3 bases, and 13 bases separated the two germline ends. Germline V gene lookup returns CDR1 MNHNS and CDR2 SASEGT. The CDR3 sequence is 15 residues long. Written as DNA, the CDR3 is TGTGCCAGCAGTGAACTAAACAGGCTGGACACTGAAGCTTTCTTT. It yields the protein CASSELNRLDTEAFF.

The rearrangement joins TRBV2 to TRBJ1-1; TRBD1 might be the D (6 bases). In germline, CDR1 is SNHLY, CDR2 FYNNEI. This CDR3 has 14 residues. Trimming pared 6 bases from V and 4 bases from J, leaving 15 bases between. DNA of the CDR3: TGTGCCAGCAGCAAAGGGGGATGGGGCACTGAAGCTTTCTTT. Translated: CASSKGGWGTEAFF.